This T cell receptor beta chain was documented in a study of blood T cell repertoires in COVID-19. Across the study: Sites in the United States, Italy and Spain provided acute and convalescent COVID-19 samples. T cells, B-cell-depleted T cells, or PBMCs provided the cDNA or gDNA that served as material.

Germline lookup yields CDR1 KGHSH and CDR2 LQKENI. V trimming: 6 bases; J trimming: 2 bases; junction bases outside the gene matches: 4. This CDR3 is built from 14 residues. Original handling: Amplification of reference gene primers provided the estimated nucleated cell counts. Sequencing used immunoSEQ multiplex PCR; TCRdb keeps in-frame clones, though not all of them. That table furnishes V, J and clone size, whereas the DNA furnished D and trimming. The table shows around 130,000 clones, with roughly 86% occurring only once. This sequence was found in a human donor in a cohort sampled during active COVID-19. The V call is TRBV18, the J call TRBJ2-7; 10 bases align to TRBD2. Sequences were obtained from peripheral blood. This CDR3 reads CASSSSGGTYEQYF. DNA of the CDR3: TGTGCCAGCTCCTCTAGCGGGGGCACCTACGAGCAGTACTTC.